The subject of this entry is one T cell receptor beta chain. It lacks a known antigen. No base-level quality is on record; no much larger clone is a single base apart. This record belongs to a study of human T cells and chemical hapten exposure (dated by TCRdb to the early 2020s). Background for the entire study: For sensitization, 2% DPC in acetone was applied to a roughly 2 cm by roughly 2 cm area of upper inner arm skin. Each blood RNA sample was used to sequence both TCR alpha and TCR beta chains. The patient cohort, mostly female, included alopecia areata with under or over 50% scalp involvement, alopecia totalis and alopecia universalis. Patients additionally received weekly therapeutic DPC doses to the scalp throughout the roughly 25-week study period. Roughly 30 alopecia patients provided blood for TCR sequencing at one to four time points (pre-sensitization, 2, 6 and 24 weeks). Libraries were combined into a pool for sequencing, and differences in TCR yield between samples came mainly from small differences in library volumes within the pool. Blood samples were taken from patients before sensitization (week 0) and then at 2, 6 and about 24 weeks after DPC sensitization. Patch testing on the upper back used Finn chambers containing 0.01% DPC, with scoring done after 6 days according to International Contact Dermatitis Research Group standards. Peripheral blood TCR repertoire changes were tracked in vivo in alopecia patients during primary and secondary sensitization to the hapten diphenylcyclopropenone (DPC).

The investigation overall reported the following: Repeated subsampling changed both the strength of the expansion versus patch-test correlation and the threshold at which that correlation became significant. Patch test score correlated positively with the number of PT1 expanded TCRs, reaching significance at thresholds 8, 16 and 32 but not at 4. Because all patients had alopecia, a presumed autoimmune disease, the immune response of the patients might differ from that of healthy individuals. DPC sensitization did not change the number of TCRs with a frequency above 1 in 1000, and there was no evidence of changes in global repertoire structure. Significantly more large CDR3 similarity clusters were formed by expanded TCRs than by pre-sensitization or healthy control sets, consistent with antigen-driven responses.

The method behind the library was RACE. The sequencing machine was a NextSeq 500. During library preparation, unique molecular identifiers were attached to individual cDNA molecules so that TCRs could be counted in a quantitative, reproducible way. The paper's data handling went like this. Samples had a median of about 96,000 TCRs, with a range from about 23,224 to 690,600. The Decombinator software suite was used to annotate V, J and CDR3 in the TCR reads. Every sample was subsampled to the same number of TCRs (28,000) for the PS versus PT1 abundance plots. Expanded TCRs were defined as absent before sensitization and observed at least eight times at the 2-week time point. TCRdb trimmed the raw reads at Q25, called clones with MiXCR and kept productive beta chains. CDR3 protein sequences are deduplicated, and each keeps its most common genes and DNA. TCRdb's processing, not the study's, gives the V and J calls here. In this sample the table shows some 36,000 distinct CDR3 sequences, 9.5% of which occur a single time. The top ten constitute about 27% of the sample.

The time point label corresponds to: patch test 3, about 24 weeks after DPC sensitization. What the treatment or condition label conveys for this sample: therapeutic diphenylcyclopropenone sensitization with weekly scalp DPC. Unfractionated whole blood was collected in Tempus Blood RNA tubes, and total RNA was extracted from that blood. Blood at each patch-test visit was drawn before the patch test was applied. To be eligible, patients had to be aged 18 to 70, diagnosed with alopecia and judged suitable for DPC therapy, while pregnant patients were excluded. The CDR3 runs 15 amino acids, cysteine and phenylalanine included. The kept DNA is CDR3 alone, 45 bases in frame from the first base. CDR1 and CDR2 (SGHTS, YDEGEE) derive from the germline V gene. V is shortened by 6 bases, J by 3 bases, and the region joining them spans 19 bases.

The sample was whole blood, taken in connection with sensitization to the hapten diphenylcyclopropenone (DPC). The sequence joins TRBV5-8 to TRBJ2-7, with a weak D call of TRBD1 (6 bases match). This TCR was recovered from a man aged 50-60 years with alopecia areata. Some clones in this sample may be carry-over from other donors' samples. The CDR3 has the sequence CASIGRDTVFYEQYF. The sequence in DNA is TGTGCCAGCATAGGCCGGGACACGGTTTTCTACGAGCAGTACTTC.